This T cell receptor (beta chain) was sequenced during a study of blood T cell repertoires in COVID-19. Study information: The United States, Italy and Spain provided the acute and convalescent COVID-19 samples. The cDNA or gDNA used as material had been derived from T cells, B-cell-depleted T cells, or PBMCs.

Germline-derived CDR1 and CDR2 are MNHNS and SASEGT. The CDR3 contains 15 residues. Authors' data handling: Amplification of reference gene primers was used by the study to estimate nucleated cell counts. TCRdb keeps only in-frame clones here, not all; method: immunoSEQ multiplex PCR. The V and J calls and clone size come from that table; D and trimming were worked out from the DNA. The table shows fewer than 200,000 clones, with 85% occurring only once. Comment on this clone: Sequence at one end of the junction differs from germline and may be a read error.

This chain connects TRBV6-1 to TRBJ2-2; 7 nucleotides match TRBD2. Sequenced: peripheral blood. The receptor was derived from a human donor with acute or convalescent COVID-19. The donor label of this sample is uncertain. The CDR3: CASNEGTTNTGELFF. The CDR3 DNA sequence: TGTGCCAGCAATGAAGGGACTACTAACACCGGGGAGCTGTTTTTT.